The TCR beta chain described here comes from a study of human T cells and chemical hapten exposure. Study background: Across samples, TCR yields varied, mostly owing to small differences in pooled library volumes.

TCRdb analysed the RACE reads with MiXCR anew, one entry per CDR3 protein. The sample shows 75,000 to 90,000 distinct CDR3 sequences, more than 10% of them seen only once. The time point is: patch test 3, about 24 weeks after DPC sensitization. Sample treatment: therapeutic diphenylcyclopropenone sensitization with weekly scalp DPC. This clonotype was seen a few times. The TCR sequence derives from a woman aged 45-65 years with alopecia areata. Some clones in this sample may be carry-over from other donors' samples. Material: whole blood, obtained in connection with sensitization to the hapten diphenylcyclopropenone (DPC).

The CDR3 region has the DNA TGTGCCAGCAGCGTATCAAACCTTGAGCAGTTCTTC. Translating it yields CASSVSNLEQFF. This chain uses TRBV9 with TRBJ2-1; D call uncertain. Deletions cut 1 base from V and 9 bases from J, with 8 bases between. Germline CDR1 is SGDLS and CDR2 is YYNGEE. CDR3 length: 12 amino acids.